A single sample is the source of the 25 T cell receptor beta chains below, sequenced in a study of cytomegalovirus exposure and HLA in healthy donors. This PCR relied on a set of 60 Vbeta primers and 13 Jbeta primers. Profiled with immunoSEQ multiplex PCR; TCRdb holds only in-frame clones, not every one. The sample lists about 140,000 clones; 60% to 85% were seen once. Sequences were obtained from PBMCs. The receptors were sampled from a female donor in good health and CMV-seropositive.

This rearrangement joins TRBV30 to TRBJ2-7; TRBD1 matches at 7 bases. CDR1 and CDR2 (germline): GTSNPN, SVGIG (reference sequence). V dropped 0 bases and J dropped 3; count of bases not matched to a gene: 8. The CDR3 extends over 15 amino acids. CDR3 in DNA: TGTGCCTGGAGTGTTGGGGGACAGCCCGTCTACGAGCAGTACTTC. Residues: CAWSVGGQPVYEQYF.

This sequence joins TRBV6-5 and TRBJ2-3, with TRBD2 as a possible D gene (7 bases). V lost 2 bases, J lost 8 bases, and 14 bases lay in between. Germline assignment: CDR1 MNHEY and CDR2 SVGAGI. There are 14 residues in the CDR3. The CDR3 DNA sequence: TGTGCCAGCAGTTACGGGGGGCCGGGGGGTACGCAGTATTTT. Its protein product is CASSYGGPGGTQYF.

The chain joins TRBV11-2 to TRBJ2-1; 7 nucleotides match TRBD2. The trim removed 2 bases at V and 7 bases at J, leaving 11 bases unmatched. Germline V lookup: CDR1 SGHAT, CDR2 FQNNGV. The CDR3 consists of 16 residues. The CDR3 loop is CASSLSSAGWGNEQFF. The CDR3 coding sequence is TGTGCCAGCAGCTTATCGTCAGCGGGATGGGGTAATGAGCAGTTCTTC.

Details on this clone: The same CDR3 also results from other DNA sequences found in this sample. The V call is TRBV2, the J call TRBJ1-3; TRBD1 aligns across 12 bases. The junction had 11 bases not matched to a gene; V was cut back by 4 bases and J by 4 bases. Germline lookup yields CDR1 SNHLY and CDR2 FYNNEI. CDR3 length equals 18 residues. For the CDR3, the DNA is TGTGCCAGCAGTGGGAGGGGGACAGGGGGCTTGAGAGGAAACACCATATATTTT. Protein: CASSGRGTGGLRGNTIYF.

A few counts support this clone. V gene TRBV10-2 combines with J gene TRBJ2-1; 12 bases match TRBD1. Germline V gives CDR1 WSHSY, CDR2 SAAADI. V was pared by 4 bases and J by 10 bases, with 8 bases of the junction left unmatched. The CDR3 covers 15 residues. The CDR3 reads CASSGGTGGLGEQFF. CDR3 coding DNA: TGCGCCAGCAGTGGGGGGACAGGGGGCCTAGGGGAGCAGTTCTTC.

This clone was recorded once. The chain links TRBV7-2 to TRBJ2-7; tentatively, D is TRBD2 (5 bases). CDR1 is SGHTA and CDR2 is FQGNSA in the germline V gene. This CDR3 spans 13 amino acids. Trimming shortened V by 5 bases and J by 5 bases, and 13 bases separated the two germline ends. The CDR3: CASSRPPGNEQYF. CDR3 DNA: TGTGCCAGCAGCCGGCCCCCCGGGAACGAGCAGTACTTC.

This chain uses TRBV6-5 with TRBJ2-5, with 9 bases matching TRBD1. TRBJ2-7 explains the end of the DNA better; the J call may be wrong. Germline V gene sequence: CDR1 MNHEY, CDR2 SVGAGI. The CDR3 has 14 amino acids. The CDR3 coding sequence is TGTGCCAGCAGTCACCTGGACAGGGGATACGAGCAGTACTTC. It yields the protein CASSHLDRGYEQYF.

The gene calls are TRBV7-9 and TRBJ1-2; 10 bases map to TRBD1. Germline V gene data show CDR1 as SEHNR and CDR2 as FQNEAQ (reference sequence). The CDR3 loop spans 14 amino acids. Trimming at V came to 5 bases and at J to 4 bases, leaving 4 bases not matched to a gene. Here the CDR3 reads CASSPGTGAYGYTF. The CDR3 DNA reads as TGTGCCAGCAGCCCCGGGACAGGGGCCTATGGCTACACCTTC.

This clone was seen a few times. The V gene is TRBV7-6, the J gene TRBJ2-5, with TRBD2 matching 8 bases. The CDR3 contains 16 residues. Germline CDR1 is SGHVS and CDR2 is FNYEAQ. The J segment lost 5 bases and the V segment lost 4 bases, leaving 12 bases of the junction unmatched. CDR3: CASSSPAGAGVETQYF. CDR3 bases: TGTGCCAGCAGCTCCCCTGCCGGAGCGGGGGTGGAGACCCAGTACTTC. The full variable domain, in which reference TRBV7-6 and TRBJ2-5 provide the parts outside the CDR3, is GAGVSQSPRYKVTKRGQDVALRCDPISGHVSLYWYRQALGQGPEFLTYFNYEAQQDKSGLPNDRFSAERPEGSISTLTIQRTEQRDSAMYRCASSSPAGAGVETQYFGPGTRLLVL.

The chain recombines TRBV6-5 with TRBJ1-1; 7 bases align to TRBD1. The CDR3 sequence is 14 residues long. Germline V gene sequence: CDR1 MNHEY, CDR2 SVGAGI. Germline trimming cut 6 bases from V and 3 bases from J; bases unmatched to any gene: 7. The CDR3 nucleotides are TGTGCCAGCAGAGCAGGGGGGTTAGACACTGAAGCTTTCTTT. Translated, it gives CASRAGGLDTEAFF.

This clone was counted only a few times. The gene calls are TRBV4-2 and TRBJ2-1; 7 positions agree with TRBD1. The CDR3 consists of 14 residues. The ends lost 4 bases at V and 6 bases at J; junction bases unmatched: 6. Germline-derived CDR1 and CDR2 are LGHNA and YNFKEQ. The CDR3 reads CASSPRGSGNEQFF. CDR3 DNA sequence: TGTGCCAGCAGCCCCAGGGGGAGCGGCAATGAGCAGTTCTTC.

The chain is built from TRBV7-9 and TRBJ1-1; D is possibly TRBD1 (5 bases). Per germline, CDR1 SEHNR and CDR2 FQNEAQ (reference sequence). Between the trimmed V and J ends, which lost 5 bases and 3 bases, there was a span of 13 bases. CDR3 length: 14 amino acids. The CDR3 DNA reads as TGTGCCAGCAGCAGGCGTCGGGGGGACACTGAAGCTTTCTTT. The encoded protein is CASSRRRGDTEAFF.

V and J are TRBV7-3 and TRBJ2-1; 11 nucleotides agree with TRBD1. This CDR3 comprises 15 residues. V was pared by 5 bases and J by 7 bases, with 7 bases of the junction left unmatched. Germline CDR1 is SGHTA and CDR2 is FQGTGA. CDR3 DNA: TGTGCCAGCAGCGCTGGGACAGGGGGGGGAAATGAGCAGTTCTTC. This gives the protein CASSAGTGGGNEQFF.

The chain carries TRBV5-6 and TRBJ2-3; TRBD1 matches 7 bases. The germline V gene has CDR1 SGHDT and CDR2 YYEEEE. CDR3 size: 18 residues. The junction had 16 bases not matched to a gene; V was cut back by 4 bases and J by 2 bases. CDR3 in DNA: TGTGCCAGCAGCACTCCCGGGACAGCCGGGCTCCTCACAGATACGCAGTATTTT. Its protein is CASSTPGTAGLLTDTQYF.

Only one count was recorded for this clone. The chain employs TRBV2 and TRBJ2-5; a weak D match, TRBD2 (6 bases). The CDR3 is made up of 13 amino acids. Germline V gene lookup returns CDR1 SNHLY and CDR2 FYNNEI. The V and J ends lost 5 bases and 5 bases respectively, with 12 bases between them. The CDR3 reads CASSYTDYETQYF. CDR3 bases: TGTGCCAGCAGTTACACGGACTATGAGACCCAGTACTTC.

V and J are TRBV19 and TRBJ2-2; 11 bases agree with TRBD2. Germline CDR1 LNHDA, CDR2 SQIVND (reference sequence). The trim removed 9 bases at V and 10 bases at J, leaving 10 bases unmatched. This CDR3 comprises 14 residues. The CDR3 DNA follows: TGTGCCAGCCGTAGCGGGGGGGACGCCGAGGAGCTGTTTTTT. Encoded protein: CASRSGGDAEELFF. The complete variable domain, with remaining parts taken from reference TRBV19 and TRBJ2-2, reads DGGITQSPKYLFRKEGQNVTLSCEQNLNHDAMYWYRQDPGQGLRLIYYSQIVNDFQKGDIAEGYSVSREKKESFPLTVTSAQKNPTAFYLCASRSGGDAEELFFGEGSRLTVL.

This chain connects TRBV19 to TRBJ2-4; 10 bases align to TRBD2. V was clipped by 7 bases and J by 8 bases; unmatched bases: 11. Germline values: CDR1 LNHDA, CDR2 SQIVND (reference sequence). This CDR3 comprises 15 residues. The CDR3 nucleotides are TGTGCCAGTACCGCCGTTTTAACTAGCGGGGACATTCAGTACTTC. Protein sequence: CASTAVLTSGDIQYF.

This clone was detected only a few times. The chain uses TRBV25-1 and TRBJ2-2; tentatively, D is TRBD2 (6 bases). Germline V lookup: CDR1 MGHDK, CDR2 SYGVNS. Trimming left V 3 bases short and J 8 bases short, with 16 bases between. The CDR3 is 15 amino acids. CDR3 protein: CASSEEGPTAGELFF. For the CDR3, the DNA is TGTGCCAGCAGTGAGGAGGGGCCAACAGCGGGGGAGCTGTTTTTT.

In DNA, the CDR3 is TGTGCCATCAGTGAGGGCGGGGGGAGTAACGAGCAGTACTTC. This codes for CAISEGGGSNEQYF. J is TRBJ2-7 and V is TRBV10-3, with TRBD2 identical over 8 bases. V lost 2 bases, J lost 5 bases, and 5 bases stayed unmatched. Looked up from germline, CDR1 is ENHRY and CDR2 is SYGVKD. This CDR3 is 14 amino acids long.

The gene calls are TRBV28 and TRBJ1-5; D unresolved. Trimming stripped 5 bases from V and 7 bases from J, with 15 bases between. The CDR3 has 14 amino acids. The germline CDR1 and CDR2 sequences are MDHEN and SYDVKM. This CDR3 reads CASSAGSANQPQHF. Written as DNA, the CDR3 is TGTGCCAGCAGTGCAGGCTCGGCCAACCAGCCCCAGCATTTT.

The chain uses TRBV6-1 and TRBJ1-1; D possibly corresponds to TRBD1 (6 bases). CDR1 MNHNS and CDR2 SASEGT come from the germline V gene. V was trimmed by 2 bases and J by 0 bases, leaving 10 bases between them. The CDR3 length is 15 residues. The CDR3 bases are TGTGCCAGCAGTGAACCGCAGGGGCTGAACACTGAAGCTTTCTTT. Encoded protein: CASSEPQGLNTEAFF.

The chain uses TRBV6-1 and TRBJ1-3; D unclear. The CDR3 covers 16 residues. V gave up 0 bases and J gave up 0 bases, with 9 bases separating them. Germline V gene lookup returns CDR1 MNHNS and CDR2 SASEGT. The chain's CDR3 is CASSEAGLLSGNTIYF. In DNA form, the CDR3 reads TGTGCCAGCAGTGAAGCTGGACTTCTCTCTGGAAACACCATATATTTT.

This chain links TRBV5-1 with TRBJ1-5, with D hard to call. The length of the CDR3 is 15 residues. Germline CDR1 SGHRS, CDR2 YFSETQ. V was trimmed by 6 bases and J by 0 bases, leaving 13 bases between them. CDR3 region: CASTPDGNSNQPQHF. CDR3 DNA sequence: TGCGCCAGCACCCCGGACGGGAATAGCAATCAGCCCCAGCATTTT.

The genes are TRBV6-5 and TRBJ2-7, with 7 bases matching TRBD1. V gave up 6 bases and J gave up 4 bases; unmatched junction bases: 6. The CDR3 extends over 13 amino acids. CDR1 and CDR2 from the germline V gene are MNHEY and SVGAGI. CDR3 sequence reads: CASSNRGLYEQYF. In DNA, the CDR3 is TGTGCCAGCAGCAACAGGGGCTTGTACGAGCAGTACTTC.

This rearrangement joins TRBV9 to TRBJ2-5; perhaps TRBD2 as D (6 bases). V lost 0 bases and J lost 1, with 16 bases in between. The CDR3 runs to 17 residues. The germline CDR1 and CDR2 sequences are SGDLS and YYNGEE. The CDR3 loop reads CASSVVGSGDFQETQYF. The DNA for the CDR3 is TGTGCCAGCAGCGTAGTCGGTAGCGGAGATTTCCAAGAGACCCAGTACTTC.